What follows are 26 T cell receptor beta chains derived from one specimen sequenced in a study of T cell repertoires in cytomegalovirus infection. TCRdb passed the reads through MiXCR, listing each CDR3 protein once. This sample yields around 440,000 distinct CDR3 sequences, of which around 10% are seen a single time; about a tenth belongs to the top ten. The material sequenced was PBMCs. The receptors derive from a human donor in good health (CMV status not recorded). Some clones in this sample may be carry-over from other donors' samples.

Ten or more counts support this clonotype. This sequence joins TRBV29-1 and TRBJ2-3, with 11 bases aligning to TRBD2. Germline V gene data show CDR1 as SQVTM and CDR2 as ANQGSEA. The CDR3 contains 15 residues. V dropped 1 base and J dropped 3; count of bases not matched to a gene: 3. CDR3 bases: TGCAGCGTTGAAGGCCTAGCGGGAGGAACAGATACGCAGTATTTT. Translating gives CSVEGLAGGTDTQYF.

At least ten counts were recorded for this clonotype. DNA for the CDR3: TGTGCCAGCAGCTCTTTACGGACGGGGGGGGACATTCAGTACTTC. As protein: CASSSLRTGGDIQYF. The V call is TRBV7-8, the J call TRBJ2-4; TRBD2 agrees at 8 bases. Germline assignment: CDR1 SGHVS and CDR2 FQNEAQ. Germline trimming cut 4 bases from V and 8 bases from J; bases unmatched to any gene: 10. The CDR3 covers 15 residues.

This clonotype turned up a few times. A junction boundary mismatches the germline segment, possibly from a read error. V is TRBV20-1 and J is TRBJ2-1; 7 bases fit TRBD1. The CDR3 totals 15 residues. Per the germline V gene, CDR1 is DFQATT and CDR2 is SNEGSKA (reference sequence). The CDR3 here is CSARDRELPYNEQFF. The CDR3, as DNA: TGCAGTGCCAGAGACAGGGAGCTTCCCTACAATGAGCAGTTCTTC.

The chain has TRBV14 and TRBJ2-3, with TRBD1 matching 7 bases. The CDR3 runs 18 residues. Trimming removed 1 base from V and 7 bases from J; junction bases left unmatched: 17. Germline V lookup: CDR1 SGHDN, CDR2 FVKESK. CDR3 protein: CASSQASTQGQIFYTQYF. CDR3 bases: TGTGCCAGCAGCCAAGCCTCGACCCAGGGACAGATTTTTTATACGCAGTATTTT.

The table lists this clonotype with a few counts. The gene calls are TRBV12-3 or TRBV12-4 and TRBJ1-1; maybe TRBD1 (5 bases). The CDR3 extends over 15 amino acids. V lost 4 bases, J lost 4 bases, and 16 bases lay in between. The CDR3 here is CASSSWAEGATEAFF. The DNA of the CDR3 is TGTGCCAGCAGTTCCTGGGCCGAAGGGGCCACTGAAGCTTTCTTT.

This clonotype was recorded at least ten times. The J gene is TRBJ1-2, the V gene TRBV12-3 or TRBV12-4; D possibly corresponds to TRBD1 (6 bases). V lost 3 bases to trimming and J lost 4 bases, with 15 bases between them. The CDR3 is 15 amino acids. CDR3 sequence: CASSFLGGAGYGYTF. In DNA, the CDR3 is TGTGCCAGCAGTTTCCTCGGGGGCGCCGGCTATGGCTACACCTTC.

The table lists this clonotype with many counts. The CDR3 DNA follows: TGTGCCAGCAGCTGGTCACCCGGAGGCTACACCTTC. Encoded protein: CASSWSPGGYTF. The chain links TRBV5-6 to TRBJ1-2, with D unclear. Trimming removed 3 bases at V and 8 bases at J, with 11 bases between. Germline loops: CDR1 SGHDT, CDR2 YYEEEE. CDR3 size: 12 residues. Full variable domain (rest looked up from reference TRBV5-6 and TRBJ1-2): DAGVTQSPTHLIKTRGQQVTLRCSPKSGHDTVSWYQQALGQGPQFIFQYYEEEERQRGNFPDRFSGHQFPNYSSELNVNALLLGDSALYLCASSWSPGGYTFGSGTRLTVV.

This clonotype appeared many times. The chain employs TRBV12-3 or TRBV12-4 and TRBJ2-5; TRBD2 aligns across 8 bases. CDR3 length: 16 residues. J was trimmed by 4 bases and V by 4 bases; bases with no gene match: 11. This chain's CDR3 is CASSSALLTSVETQYF. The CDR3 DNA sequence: TGTGCCAGCAGTTCAGCCCTCCTGACTAGCGTAGAGACCCAGTACTTC.

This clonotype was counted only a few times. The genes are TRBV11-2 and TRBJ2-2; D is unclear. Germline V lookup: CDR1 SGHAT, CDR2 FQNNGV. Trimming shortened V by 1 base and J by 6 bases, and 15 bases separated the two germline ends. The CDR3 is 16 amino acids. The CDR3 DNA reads TGTGCCAGCAGCTTAGTTGGCAGCCGGTGGGCCGGGGAGCTGTTTTTT. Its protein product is CASSLVGSRWAGELFF.

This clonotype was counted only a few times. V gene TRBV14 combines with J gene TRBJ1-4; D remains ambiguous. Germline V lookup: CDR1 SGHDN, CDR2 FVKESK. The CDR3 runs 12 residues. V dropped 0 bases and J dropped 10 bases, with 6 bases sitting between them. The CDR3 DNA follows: TGTGCCAGCAGCCAAGATCGGGTAAAACTGTTTTTT. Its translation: CASSQDRVKLFF.

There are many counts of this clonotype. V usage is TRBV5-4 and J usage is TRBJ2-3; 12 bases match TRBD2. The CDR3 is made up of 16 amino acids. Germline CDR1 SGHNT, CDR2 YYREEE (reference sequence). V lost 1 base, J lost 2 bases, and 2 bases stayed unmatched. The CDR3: CASSLTSGRITDTQYF. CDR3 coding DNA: TGTGCCAGCAGCTTGACTAGCGGGAGGATCACAGATACGCAGTATTTT.

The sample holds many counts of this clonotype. The CDR3 bases are TGTGCCAGCAGCACCCTTGGGCCAAACACTGAAGCTTTCTTT. Protein product: CASSTLGPNTEAFF. The rearrangement links TRBV12-3 or TRBV12-4 to TRBJ1-1; no clear D gene. The CDR3 has 14 residues. Between the trimmed V and J ends, which lost 6 bases and 2 bases, there was a span of 13 bases.

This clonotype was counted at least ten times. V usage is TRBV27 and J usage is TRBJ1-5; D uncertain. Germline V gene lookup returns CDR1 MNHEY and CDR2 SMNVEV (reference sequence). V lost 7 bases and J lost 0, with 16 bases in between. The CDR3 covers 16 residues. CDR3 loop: CASTQRAVNSNQPQHF. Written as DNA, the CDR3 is TGTGCCAGCACCCAACGGGCGGTTAATAGCAATCAGCCCCAGCATTTT.

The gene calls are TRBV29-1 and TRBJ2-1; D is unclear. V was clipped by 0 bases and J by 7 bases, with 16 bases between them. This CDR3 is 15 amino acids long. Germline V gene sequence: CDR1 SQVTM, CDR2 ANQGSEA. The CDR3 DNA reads TGCAGCGTTGAAGATCCGGGTGATAGAGGTAATGAGCAGTTCTTC. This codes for CSVEDPGDRGNEQFF.

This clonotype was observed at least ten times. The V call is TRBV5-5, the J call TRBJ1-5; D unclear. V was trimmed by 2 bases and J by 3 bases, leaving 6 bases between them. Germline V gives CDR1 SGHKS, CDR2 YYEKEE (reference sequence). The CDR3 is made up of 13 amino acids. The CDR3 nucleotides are TGTGCCAGCAGCTTAAGGTACAATCAGCCCCAGCATTTT. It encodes CASSLRYNQPQHF.

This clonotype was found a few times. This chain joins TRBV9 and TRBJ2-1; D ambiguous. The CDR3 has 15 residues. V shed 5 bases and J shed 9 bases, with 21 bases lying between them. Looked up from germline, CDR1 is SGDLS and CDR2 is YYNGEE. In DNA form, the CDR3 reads TGTGCCAGCAGTTGGGCGACCGGTCCTGATGCTGAGCAGTTCTTC. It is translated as CASSWATGPDAEQFF.

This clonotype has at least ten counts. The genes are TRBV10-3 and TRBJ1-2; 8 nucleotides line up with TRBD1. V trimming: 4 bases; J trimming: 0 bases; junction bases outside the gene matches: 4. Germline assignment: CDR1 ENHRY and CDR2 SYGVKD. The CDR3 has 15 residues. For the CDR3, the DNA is TGTGCCATCAGTGGACAGGGGACTCCTAACTATGGCTACACCTTC. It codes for CAISGQGTPNYGYTF.

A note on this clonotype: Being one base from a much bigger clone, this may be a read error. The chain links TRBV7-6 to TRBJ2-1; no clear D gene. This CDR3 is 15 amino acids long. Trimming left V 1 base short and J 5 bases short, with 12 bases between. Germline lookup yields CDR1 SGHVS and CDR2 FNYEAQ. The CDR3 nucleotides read TGTGCCAGCAGCTTAGGAAGACTCGACCACAATGAGCAGTTCTTC. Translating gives CASSLGRLDHNEQFF.

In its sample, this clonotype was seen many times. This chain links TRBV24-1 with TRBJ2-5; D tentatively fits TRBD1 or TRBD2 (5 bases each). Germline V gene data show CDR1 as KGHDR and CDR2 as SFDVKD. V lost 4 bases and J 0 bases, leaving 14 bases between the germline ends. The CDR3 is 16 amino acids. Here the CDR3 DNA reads TGTGCCACCAGTGAAAAAATTGGGGACCACCAAGAGACCCAGTACTTC. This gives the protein CATSEKIGDHQETQYF.

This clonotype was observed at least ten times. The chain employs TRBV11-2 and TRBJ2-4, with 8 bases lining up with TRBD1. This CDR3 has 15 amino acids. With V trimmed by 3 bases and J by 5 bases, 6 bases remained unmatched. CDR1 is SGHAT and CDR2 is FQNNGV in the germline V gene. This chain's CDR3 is CASSFTTGGENIQYF. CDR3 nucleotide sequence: TGTGCCAGCAGCTTCACAACAGGGGGAGAAAACATTCAGTACTTC.

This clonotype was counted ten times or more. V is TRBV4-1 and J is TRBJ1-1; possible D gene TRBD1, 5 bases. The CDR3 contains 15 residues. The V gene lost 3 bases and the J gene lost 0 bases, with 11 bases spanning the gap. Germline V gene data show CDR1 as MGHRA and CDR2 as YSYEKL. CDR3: CASSHSEGMNTEAFF. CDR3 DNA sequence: TGCGCCAGCAGCCATTCGGAGGGGATGAACACTGAAGCTTTCTTT.

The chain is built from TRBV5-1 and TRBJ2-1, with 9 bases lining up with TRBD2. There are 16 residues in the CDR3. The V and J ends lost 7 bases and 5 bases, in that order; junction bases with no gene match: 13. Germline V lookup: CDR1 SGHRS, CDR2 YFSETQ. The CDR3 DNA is TGCGCCAGCTTCCTGCATGTAGCGGGGGTCCACAATGAGCAGTTCTTC. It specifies CASFLHVAGVHNEQFF.

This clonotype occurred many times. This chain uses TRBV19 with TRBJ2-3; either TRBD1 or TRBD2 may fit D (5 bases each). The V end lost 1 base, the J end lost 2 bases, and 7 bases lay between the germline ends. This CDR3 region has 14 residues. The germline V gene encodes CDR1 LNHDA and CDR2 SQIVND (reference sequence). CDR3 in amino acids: CASSIAGPTDTQYF. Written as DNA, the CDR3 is TGTGCCAGTAGTATAGCGGGGCCCACAGATACGCAGTATTTT.

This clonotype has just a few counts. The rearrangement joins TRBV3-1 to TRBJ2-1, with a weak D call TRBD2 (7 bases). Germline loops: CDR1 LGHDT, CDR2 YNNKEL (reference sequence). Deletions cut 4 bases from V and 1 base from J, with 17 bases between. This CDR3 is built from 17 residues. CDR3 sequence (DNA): TGTGCCAGCAGCCTAGGGGGGGGACCTGGTTCCTACAATGAGCAGTTCTTC. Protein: CASSLGGGPGSYNEQFF.

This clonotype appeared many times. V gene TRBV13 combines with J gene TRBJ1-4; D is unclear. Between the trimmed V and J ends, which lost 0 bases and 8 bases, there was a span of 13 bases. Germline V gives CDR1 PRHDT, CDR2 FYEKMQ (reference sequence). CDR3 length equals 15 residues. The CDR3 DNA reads TGTGCCAGCAGCTTAGGGGAAGGGAAGTTGGAAAAACTGTTTTTT. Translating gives CASSLGEGKLEKLFF.

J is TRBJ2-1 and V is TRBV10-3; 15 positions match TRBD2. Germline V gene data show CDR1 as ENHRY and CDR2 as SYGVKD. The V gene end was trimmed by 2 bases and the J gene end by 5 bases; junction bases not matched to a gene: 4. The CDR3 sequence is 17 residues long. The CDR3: CAISERTSGGGNNEQFF. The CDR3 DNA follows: TGTGCCATCAGTGAGAGGACTAGCGGGGGGGGCAACAATGAGCAGTTCTTC.